A single sample gave rise to the 26 T cell receptor beta chains below, sequenced in a study of blood T cell repertoires in COVID-19. Generated by immunoSEQ multiplex PCR, the TCRdb table keeps only in-frame clones and is missing some. The sample lists 80,000 to 95,000 clones, 81% occurring once. Sequences were obtained from peripheral blood. The receptors were gathered from an elderly man with COVID-19, enrolled during active disease.

The chain is built from TRBV5-1 and TRBJ1-4, with D perhaps TRBD1 (6 bases). CDR1 SGHRS and CDR2 YFSETQ come from the germline V gene. CDR3 length: 15 amino acids. V was trimmed by 4 bases and J by 8 bases, leaving 18 bases between them. This CDR3 reads CASSPDRGGWEKLFF. CDR3 sequence (DNA): TGCGCCAGCAGCCCAGACCGAGGGGGTTGGGAAAAACTGTTTTTT. Looking up the rest from reference TRBV5-1 and TRBJ1-4 gives the full variable domain: KAGVTQTPRYLIKTRGQQVTLSCSPISGHRSVSWYQQTPGQGLQFLFEYFSETQRNKGNFPGRFSGRQFSNSRSEMNVSTLELGDSALYLCASSPDRGGWEKLFFGSGTQLSVL.

The genes are TRBV18 and TRBJ2-3; tentatively, D is TRBD2 (6 bases). CDR3 length equals 14 residues. With 9 bases removed from V and 6 bases from J, the gap between germline ends came to 19 bases. The germline V gene has CDR1 KGHSH and CDR2 LQKENI. Written as DNA, the CDR3 is TGTGCCAGTTCGAGGGAGGTCGCGTCGGATACGCAGTATTTT. Protein sequence: CASSREVASDTQYF.

The V gene is TRBV5-1, the J gene TRBJ2-7; 11 nucleotides match TRBD1. CDR1 and CDR2 (germline): SGHRS, YFSETQ. CDR3 length: 17 amino acids. V gave up 6 bases and J gave up 5 bases; unmatched junction bases: 16. The CDR3 coding sequence is TGCGCCAGCACACCTAGAACCGGGACAGGGGGGTTCAACGAGCAGTACTTC. Its translation: CASTPRTGTGGFNEQYF. Full variable domain (outside the CDR3, taken from reference TRBV5-1 and TRBJ2-7): KAGVTQTPRYLIKTRGQQVTLSCSPISGHRSVSWYQQTPGQGLQFLFEYFSETQRNKGNFPGRFSGRQFSNSRSEMNVSTLELGDSALYLCASTPRTGTGGFNEQYFGPGTRLTVT.

The rearrangement uses TRBV5-1 and TRBJ2-3; TRBD1 matches at 9 bases. CDR1 and CDR2 from the germline V gene are SGHRS and YFSETQ. With 3 bases clipped from V and 1 base from J, the junction kept 3 bases outside the gene matches. The CDR3 runs 15 residues. The CDR3 sequence: CASSSTGGRTDTQYF. DNA of the CDR3: TGCGCCAGCAGCTCCACAGGGGGCCGCACAGATACGCAGTATTTT.

V and J are TRBV2 and TRBJ1-1; TRBD1 might be the D (6 bases). Trimming shortened V by 3 bases and J by 10 bases, and 15 bases separated the two germline ends. CDR1 is SNHLY, CDR2 FYNNEI, per germline. The CDR3 length is 13 residues. The CDR3 spells CASSEGGLVRAFF. The CDR3 coding sequence is TGTGCCAGCAGTGAGGGGGGGCTTGTGCGAGCTTTCTTT.

The chain couples TRBV6-1 to TRBJ2-7; no reliable D call. CDR3 length equals 15 residues. CDR1 and CDR2 from the germline V gene are MNHNS and SASEGT. Trimming cost V 1 base and J 0 bases, with 10 bases left between them. This chain's CDR3 is CASSEGRVASYEQYF. The CDR3 nucleotides read TGTGCCAGCAGTGAAGGTAGAGTTGCCTCCTACGAGCAGTACTTC.

This chain uses TRBV5-1 with TRBJ2-2; 10 bases are a match to TRBD1. The CDR3 extends over 16 amino acids. The ends lost 4 bases at V and 6 bases at J; junction bases unmatched: 9. Germline lookup yields CDR1 SGHRS and CDR2 YFSETQ. As DNA, the CDR3 is TGCGCCAGCAGCACTACCGGGACAGGGGTGTCCGGGGAGCTGTTTTTT. Protein product: CASSTTGTGVSGELFF.

This chain joins TRBV9 and TRBJ2-1; D remains ambiguous. Between the trimmed V and J ends, which lost 1 base and 5 bases, there was a span of 13 bases. CDR3 length: 15 amino acids. Germline V CDR1 and CDR2: SGDLS, YYNGEE. The CDR3 DNA is TGTGCCAGCAGCGTACGAGGATTTCGCGACAATGAGCAGTTCTTC. This translates into CASSVRGFRDNEQFF.

This chain connects TRBV5-1 to TRBJ2-1, with D possibly being TRBD2 (7 bases). The germline V gene has CDR1 SGHRS and CDR2 YFSETQ. This CDR3 is 14 amino acids long. V was trimmed by 0 bases and J by 9 bases, leaving 13 bases between them. CDR3 loop: CASSLDGGPGEQFF. The CDR3 region has the DNA TGCGCCAGCAGCTTGGACGGGGGGCCCGGTGAGCAGTTCTTC.

This rearrangement joins TRBV2 to TRBJ1-4, with a weak D call TRBD1 (6 bases). Germline lookup yields CDR1 SNHLY and CDR2 FYNNEI. This CDR3 is built from 15 residues. Trimming left V 4 bases short and J 7 bases short, with 16 bases between. For the CDR3, the DNA is TGTGCCAGCAGTGGGGAACAGGGCTTTGGTGAAAAACTGTTTTTT. Translated, it gives CASSGEQGFGEKLFF.

CDR3 sequence reads: CASSEWAVGVDSPLHF. The DNA for the CDR3 is TGTGCCAGCAGTGAATGGGCAGTTGGTGTGGATTCACCCCTCCACTTT. The V gene is TRBV2, the J gene TRBJ1-6; D is ambiguous. This CDR3 contains 16 residues. Deletions cut 2 bases from V and 8 bases from J, with 16 bases between. Germline V gives CDR1 SNHLY, CDR2 FYNNEI. Full variable domain (missing parts from reference TRBV2 and TRBJ1-6): EPEVTQTPSHQVTQMGQEVILRCVPISNHLYFYWYRQILGQKVEFLVSFYNNEISEKSEIFDDQFSVERPDGSNFTLKIRSTKLEDSAMYFCASSEWAVGVDSPLHFGNGTRLTVT.

The chain combines TRBV11-3 with TRBJ1-2; 10 nucleotides agree with TRBD1. Germline CDR1 SGHNT, CDR2 YENEEA. Trimming at V came to 5 bases and at J to 5 bases, leaving 5 bases not matched to a gene. The CDR3 has 14 residues. The CDR3 reads CASSPTGGEYGYTF. The CDR3 DNA is TGTGCCAGCAGCCCGACAGGGGGCGAGTATGGCTACACCTTC. Supplemented by reference TRBV11-3 and TRBJ1-2, the full variable domain reads EAGVVQSPRYKIIEKKQPVAFWCNPISGHNTLYWYLQNLGQGPELLIRYENEEAVDDSQLPKDRFSAERLKGVDSTLKIQPAELGDSAVYLCASSPTGGEYGYTFGSGTRLTVV.

The chain employs TRBV12-3 or TRBV12-4 and TRBJ1-1; D unresolved. V was cut by 6 bases and J by 6 bases, with 8 bases left in between. The CDR3 covers 11 residues. CDR3 in DNA: TGTGCCAGCAGCGGTAGCGCTGAAGCTTTCTTT. Translated: CASSGSAEAFF.

This clone was seen ten or more times. The chain links TRBV29-1 to TRBJ1-1; D is unresolved. V shed 3 bases and J shed 2 bases, with 7 bases lying between them. CDR1 SQVTM and CDR2 ANQGSEA come from the germline V gene. This CDR3 region has 12 residues. In DNA, the CDR3 is TGCAGCGTTGATGAGGGCAACACTGAAGCTTTCTTT. Residues: CSVDEGNTEAFF.

This sequence joins TRBV2 and TRBJ2-7; TRBD1 matches at 12 bases. Per germline, CDR1 SNHLY and CDR2 FYNNEI. The CDR3 loop spans 16 amino acids. V dropped 2 bases and J dropped 7; count of bases not matched to a gene: 9. This CDR3 reads CASSELRGQGAREQYF. CDR3 nucleotide sequence: TGTGCCAGCAGTGAACTTAGGGGACAGGGGGCGAGGGAGCAGTACTTC.

This sequence joins TRBV6-2 or TRBV6-3 and TRBJ2-3, with 10 positions matching TRBD1. The CDR3 spans 17 residues. Germline values: CDR1 MNHEY, CDR2 SVGEGT. V shed 2 bases, J shed 2 bases, and the junction held 7 bases outside the gene matches. The chain's CDR3 is CASSYELGQGVTDTQYF. The DNA for the CDR3 is TGTGCCAGCAGTTACGAATTAGGACAGGGGGTCACAGATACGCAGTATTTT.

The V and J genes are TRBV6-2 or TRBV6-3 and TRBJ1-5; TRBD1 is a possible D gene (6 bases). Looked up from germline, CDR1 is MNHEY and CDR2 is SVGEGT. V lost 5 bases and J lost 4, with 18 bases in between. The CDR3 contains 16 residues. CDR3 in amino acids: CASSRQSGDRNQPQHF. The CDR3 nucleotides read TGTGCCAGCAGTCGACAATCAGGGGATAGGAATCAGCCCCAGCATTTT.

V and J are TRBV19 and TRBJ1-5, with 11 bases aligning to TRBD1. V lost 5 bases to trimming and J lost 7 bases; unmatched junction nucleotides: 10. This CDR3 comprises 16 residues. From germline, CDR1 is LNHDA and CDR2 SQIVND (reference sequence). For the CDR3, the DNA is TGTGCCAGTAGTCCGAGACCGGGACAGGGGGGCCAGCCCCAGCATTTT. Amino acids: CASSPRPGQGGQPQHF.

The chain joins TRBV4-2 to TRBJ2-5; 10 bases are a match to TRBD2. Germline assignment: CDR1 LGHNA and CDR2 YNFKEQ. The CDR3 extends over 15 amino acids. J was trimmed by 4 bases and V by 2 bases; bases with no gene match: 4. CDR3 amino acids: CASSQQRGGVETQYF. Written as DNA, the CDR3 is TGTGCCAGCAGCCAACAGCGGGGGGGCGTAGAGACCCAGTACTTC.

This rearrangement joins TRBV2 to TRBJ2-1; 7 bases agree with TRBD2. The ends lost 6 bases at V and 9 bases at J; junction bases unmatched: 11. The CDR3 is made up of 14 amino acids. CDR1 and CDR2 from the germline V gene are SNHLY and FYNNEI. DNA for the CDR3: TGTGCCAGCAGCTTATCGAGCGGGGTGGGTGAGCAGTTCTTC. This encodes CASSLSSGVGEQFF.

CDR3 residues: CSVGGHQETQYF. The CDR3 region has the DNA TGCAGCGTCGGAGGGCACCAAGAGACCCAGTACTTC. The J gene is TRBJ2-5, the V gene TRBV29-1; D possibly corresponds to TRBD2 (6 bases). Trimming stripped 6 bases from V and 0 bases from J, with 8 bases between. Germline V gives CDR1 SQVTM, CDR2 ANQGSEA. The CDR3 length is 12 residues.

The chain recombines TRBV7-3 with TRBJ2-1; tentative D call: TRBD2 (5 bases). This CDR3 comprises 13 residues. V was trimmed by 5 bases and J by 6 bases, leaving 11 bases between them. Germline CDR1 SGHTA, CDR2 FQGTGA. The CDR3 nucleotides are TGTGCCAGCAGCCCAGGACTTCGCAATGAGCAGTTCTTC. Translation: CASSPGLRNEQFF.

This clone was observed a few times. At one end, the junction sequence differs from germline, possibly due to a read error. V gene TRBV11-2 combines with J gene TRBJ1-2; the match to TRBD1 covers 7 bases. Germline assignment: CDR1 SGHAT and CDR2 FQNNGV. This CDR3 region has 13 residues. This CDR3 is CASSLDRDYGYTF. The CDR3 coding sequence is TGTGCCAGCAGCCTAGACAGGGACTATGGCTACACCTTC.

V and J are TRBV5-1 and TRBJ1-1, with 7 bases aligning to TRBD1. Germline V gene lookup returns CDR1 SGHRS and CDR2 YFSETQ. The length of the CDR3 is 15 residues. The ends lost 4 bases at V and 5 bases at J; junction bases unmatched: 11. CDR3 sequence (DNA): TGCGCCAGCAGCACCCGACAGGGCCGGGGGACTGAAGCTTTCTTT. Residues: CASSTRQGRGTEAFF.

The chain links TRBV28 to TRBJ2-7, with 12 nucleotides matching TRBD2. The CDR3 sequence is 14 residues long. The J segment lost 3 bases and the V segment lost 8 bases, leaving 5 bases of the junction unmatched. Germline V CDR1 and CDR2: MDHEN, SYDVKM. CDR3 DNA: TGTGCCAGCCGGACTAGCGGGATCGTCTACGAGCAGTACTTC. Residues: CASRTSGIVYEQYF. Drawing the rest from reference TRBV28 and TRBJ2-7, the complete variable domain is DVKVTQSSRYLVKRTGEKVFLECVQDMDHENMFWYRQDPGLGLRLIYFSYDVKMKEKGDIPEGYSVSREKKERFSLILESASTNQTSMYLCASRTSGIVYEQYFGPGTRLTVT.

The V and J genes are TRBV7-3 and TRBJ1-2, with 9 bases aligning to TRBD1. This CDR3 contains 17 residues. V shed 0 bases, J shed 3 bases, and the junction held 8 bases outside the gene matches. Germline CDR1 reads SGHTA; CDR2 reads FQGTGA. The chain's CDR3 is CASSLTLTGGMDYGYTF. DNA for the CDR3: TGTGCCAGCAGCTTAACGTTAACAGGGGGCATGGACTATGGCTACACCTTC.